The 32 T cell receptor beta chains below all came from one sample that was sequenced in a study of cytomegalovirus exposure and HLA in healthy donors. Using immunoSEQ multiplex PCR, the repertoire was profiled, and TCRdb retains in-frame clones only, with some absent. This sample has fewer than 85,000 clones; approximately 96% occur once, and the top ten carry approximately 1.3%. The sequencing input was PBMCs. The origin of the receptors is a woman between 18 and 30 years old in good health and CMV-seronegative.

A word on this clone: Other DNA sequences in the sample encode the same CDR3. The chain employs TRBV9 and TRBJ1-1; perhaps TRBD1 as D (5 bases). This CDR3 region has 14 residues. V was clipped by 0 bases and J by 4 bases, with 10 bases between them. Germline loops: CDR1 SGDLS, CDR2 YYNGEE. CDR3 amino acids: CASSVGGVRTEAFF. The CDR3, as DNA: TGTGCCAGCAGCGTAGGGGGGGTCCGCACTGAAGCTTTCTTT.

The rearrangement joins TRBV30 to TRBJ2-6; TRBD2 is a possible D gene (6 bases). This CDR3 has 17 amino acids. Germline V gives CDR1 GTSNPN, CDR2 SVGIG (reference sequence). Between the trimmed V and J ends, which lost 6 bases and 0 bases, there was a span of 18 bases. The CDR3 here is CACPGLRGLSGANVLTF. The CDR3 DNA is TGTGCCTGTCCGGGACTCCGGGGACTCTCTGGGGCCAACGTCCTGACTTTC.

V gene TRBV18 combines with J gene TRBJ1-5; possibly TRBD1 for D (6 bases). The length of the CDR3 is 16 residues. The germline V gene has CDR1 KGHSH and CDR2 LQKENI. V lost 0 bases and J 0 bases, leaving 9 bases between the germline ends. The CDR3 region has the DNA TGTGCCAGCTCACCACCTACAGGGTTTAGCAATCAGCCCCAGCATTTT. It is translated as CASSPPTGFSNQPQHF.

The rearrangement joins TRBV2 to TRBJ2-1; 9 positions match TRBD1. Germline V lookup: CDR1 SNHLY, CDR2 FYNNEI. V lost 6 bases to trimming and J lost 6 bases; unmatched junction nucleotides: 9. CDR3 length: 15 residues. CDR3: CASSLTGGVSNEQFF. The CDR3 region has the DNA TGTGCCAGCAGCCTGACAGGGGGGGTTTCCAATGAGCAGTTCTTC.

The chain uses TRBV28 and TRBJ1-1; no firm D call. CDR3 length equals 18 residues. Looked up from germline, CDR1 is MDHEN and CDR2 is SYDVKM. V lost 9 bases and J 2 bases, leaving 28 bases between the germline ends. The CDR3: CASPPVPSPGLLNTEAFF. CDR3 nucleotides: TGTGCCAGTCCTCCGGTACCTTCCCCTGGTTTGCTTAACACTGAAGCTTTCTTT.

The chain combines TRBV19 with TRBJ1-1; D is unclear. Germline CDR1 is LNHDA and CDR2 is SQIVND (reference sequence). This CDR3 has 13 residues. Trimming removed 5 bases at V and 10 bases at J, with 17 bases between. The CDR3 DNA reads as TGTGCCAGTAGTGATCTAGTGGAGGAGGCAGCTTTCTTT. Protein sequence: CASSDLVEEAAFF. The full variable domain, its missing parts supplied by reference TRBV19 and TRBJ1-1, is DGGITQSPKYLFRKEGQNVTLSCEQNLNHDAMYWYRQDPGQGLRLIYYSQIVNDFQKGDIAEGYSVSREKKESFPLTVTSAQKNPTAFYLCASSDLVEEAAFFGQGTRLTVV.

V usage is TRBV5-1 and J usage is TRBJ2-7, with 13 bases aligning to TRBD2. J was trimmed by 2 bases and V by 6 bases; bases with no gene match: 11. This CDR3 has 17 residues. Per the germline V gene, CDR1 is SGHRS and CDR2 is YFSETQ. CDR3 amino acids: CASTPGLAGEGPYEQYF. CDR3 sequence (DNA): TGCGCCAGCACCCCCGGACTAGCGGGAGAGGGACCCTACGAGCAGTACTTC.

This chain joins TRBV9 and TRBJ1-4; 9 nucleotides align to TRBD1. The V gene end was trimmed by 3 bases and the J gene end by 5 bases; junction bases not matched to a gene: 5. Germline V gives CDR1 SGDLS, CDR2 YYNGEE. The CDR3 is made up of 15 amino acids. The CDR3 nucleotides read TGTGCCAGCAGCGCGGGACAGGGTCGCAATGAAAAACTGTTTTTT. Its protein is CASSAGQGRNEKLFF. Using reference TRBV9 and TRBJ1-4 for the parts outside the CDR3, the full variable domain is DSGVTQTPKHLITATGQRVTLRCSPRSGDLSVYWYQQSLDQGLQFLIQYYNGEERAKGNILERFSAQQFPDLHSELNLSSLELGDSALYFCASSAGQGRNEKLFFGSGTQLSVL.

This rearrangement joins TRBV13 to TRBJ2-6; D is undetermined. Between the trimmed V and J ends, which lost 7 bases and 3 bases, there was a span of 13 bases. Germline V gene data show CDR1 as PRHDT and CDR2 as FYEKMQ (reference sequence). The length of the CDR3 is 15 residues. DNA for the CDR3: TGTGCCAGCACGGCCTCCTACTATGGGGCCAACGTCCTGACTTTC. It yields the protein CASTASYYGANVLTF.

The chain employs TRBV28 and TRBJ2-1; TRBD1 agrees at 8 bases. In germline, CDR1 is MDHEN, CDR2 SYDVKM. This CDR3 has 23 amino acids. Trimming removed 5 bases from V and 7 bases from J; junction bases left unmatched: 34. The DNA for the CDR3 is TGTGCCAGCAGTCTTATCGACAGGGGAGGCGCTAGGAAAAAGGCGTTTCTTAGGAATGAGCAGTTCTTC. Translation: CASSLIDRGGARKKAFLRNEQFF.

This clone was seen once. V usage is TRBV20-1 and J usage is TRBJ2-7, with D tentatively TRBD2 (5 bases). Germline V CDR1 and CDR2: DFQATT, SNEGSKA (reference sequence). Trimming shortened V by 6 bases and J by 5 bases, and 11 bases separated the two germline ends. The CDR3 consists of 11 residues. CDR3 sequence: CSATKRDEQYF. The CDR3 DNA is TGCAGTGCCACGAAGAGGGACGAGCAGTACTTC.

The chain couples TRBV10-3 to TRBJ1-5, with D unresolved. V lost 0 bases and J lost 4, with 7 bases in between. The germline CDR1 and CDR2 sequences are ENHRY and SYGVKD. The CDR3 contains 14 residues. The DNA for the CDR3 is TGTGCCATCAGTGAGTCGGGGAGTAATCAGCCCCAGCATTTT. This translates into CAISESGSNQPQHF.

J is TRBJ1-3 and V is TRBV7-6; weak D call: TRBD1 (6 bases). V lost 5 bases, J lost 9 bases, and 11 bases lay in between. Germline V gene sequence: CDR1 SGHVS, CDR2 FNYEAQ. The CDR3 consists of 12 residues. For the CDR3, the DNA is TGTGCCAGCAGCCGAGGGGGGGGCACCATATATTTT. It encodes CASSRGGGTIYF.

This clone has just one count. The CDR3 spells CASSTRKLLAGGIETQYF. CDR3 nucleotide sequence: TGTGCCAGTAGTACGCGGAAGTTACTGGCGGGAGGGATAGAGACCCAGTACTTC. The rearrangement joins TRBV19 to TRBJ2-5; 9 nucleotides agree with TRBD2. J was trimmed by 4 bases and V by 4 bases; bases with no gene match: 16. CDR3 size: 18 residues. In germline, CDR1 is LNHDA, CDR2 SQIVND (reference sequence). The whole variable domain, filled in from reference TRBV19 and TRBJ2-5, reads DGGITQSPKYLFRKEGQNVTLSCEQNLNHDAMYWYRQDPGQGLRLIYYSQIVNDFQKGDIAEGYSVSREKKESFPLTVTSAQKNPTAFYLCASSTRKLLAGGIETQYFGPGTRLLVL.

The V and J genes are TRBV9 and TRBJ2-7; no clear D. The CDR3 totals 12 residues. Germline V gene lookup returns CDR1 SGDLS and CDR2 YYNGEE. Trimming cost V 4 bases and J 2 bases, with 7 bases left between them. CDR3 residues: CASSPRAYEQYF. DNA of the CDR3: TGTGCCAGCAGCCCCCGAGCCTACGAGCAGTACTTC. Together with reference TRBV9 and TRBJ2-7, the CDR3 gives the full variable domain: DSGVTQTPKHLITATGQRVTLRCSPRSGDLSVYWYQQSLDQGLQFLIQYYNGEERAKGNILERFSAQQFPDLHSELNLSSLELGDSALYFCASSPRAYEQYFGPGTRLTVT.

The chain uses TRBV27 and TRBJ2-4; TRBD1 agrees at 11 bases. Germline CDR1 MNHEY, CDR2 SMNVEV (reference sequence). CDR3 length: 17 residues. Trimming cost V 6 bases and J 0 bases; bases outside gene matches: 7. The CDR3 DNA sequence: TGTGCCAGCAGGGCCGGGACAGGGGGATTAGCCAAAAACATTCAGTACTTC. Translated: CASRAGTGGLAKNIQYF.

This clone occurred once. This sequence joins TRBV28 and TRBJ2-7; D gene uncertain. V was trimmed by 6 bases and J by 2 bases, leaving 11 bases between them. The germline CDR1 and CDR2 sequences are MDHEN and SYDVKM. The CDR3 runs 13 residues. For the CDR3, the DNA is TGTGCCAGCAGCCAAATACTCACCTACGAGCAGTACTTC. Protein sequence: CASSQILTYEQYF.

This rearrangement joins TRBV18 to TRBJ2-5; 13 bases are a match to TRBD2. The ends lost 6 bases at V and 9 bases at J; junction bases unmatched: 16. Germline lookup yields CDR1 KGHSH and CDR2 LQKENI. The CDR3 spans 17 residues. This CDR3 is CASSPVPGLAGSMSQYF. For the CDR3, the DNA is TGTGCCAGCTCCCCCGTCCCGGGACTAGCGGGGTCTATGTCCCAGTACTTC.

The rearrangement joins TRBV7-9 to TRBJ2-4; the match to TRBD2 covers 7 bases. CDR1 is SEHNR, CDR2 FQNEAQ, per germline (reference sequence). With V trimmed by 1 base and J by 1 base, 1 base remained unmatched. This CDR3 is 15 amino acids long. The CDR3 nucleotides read TGTGCCAGCAGCTTAGTCGGGGGGGCCAAAAACATTCAGTACTTC. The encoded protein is CASSLVGGAKNIQYF.

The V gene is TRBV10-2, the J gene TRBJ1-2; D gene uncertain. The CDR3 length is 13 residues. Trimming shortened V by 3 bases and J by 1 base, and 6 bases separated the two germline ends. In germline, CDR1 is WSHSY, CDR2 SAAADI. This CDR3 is CASSDESNYGYTF. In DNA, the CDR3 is TGCGCCAGCAGTGATGAGAGTAACTATGGCTACACCTTC.

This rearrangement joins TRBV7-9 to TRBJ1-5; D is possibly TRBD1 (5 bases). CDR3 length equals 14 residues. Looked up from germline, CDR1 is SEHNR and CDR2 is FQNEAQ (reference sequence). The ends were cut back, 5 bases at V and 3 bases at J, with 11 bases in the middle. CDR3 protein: CASSPDSNNQPQHF. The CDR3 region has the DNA TGTGCCAGCAGCCCTGACAGCAACAATCAGCCCCAGCATTTT.

DNA for the CDR3: TGTGCCAGCAGCTTTGGCAGGGCCACTGAAGCTTTCTTT. It encodes CASSFGRATEAFF. This chain joins TRBV11-2 and TRBJ1-1, with D possibly being TRBD1 (5 bases). The germline V gene encodes CDR1 SGHAT and CDR2 FQNNGV. V lost 3 bases and J lost 4, with 9 bases in between. This CDR3 has 13 residues.

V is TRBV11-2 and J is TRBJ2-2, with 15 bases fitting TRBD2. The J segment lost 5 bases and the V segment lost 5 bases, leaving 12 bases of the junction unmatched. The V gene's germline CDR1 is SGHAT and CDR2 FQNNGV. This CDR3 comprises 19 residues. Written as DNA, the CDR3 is TGTGCCAGCAGCCCCGGGACTAGCGGGAGGAGGTCGGTTACCGGGGAGCTGTTTTTT. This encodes CASSPGTSGRRSVTGELFF.

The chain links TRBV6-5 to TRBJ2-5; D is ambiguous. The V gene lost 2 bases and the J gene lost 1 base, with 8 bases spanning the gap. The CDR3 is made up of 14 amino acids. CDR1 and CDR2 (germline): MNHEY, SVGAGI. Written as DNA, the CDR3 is TGTGCCAGCAGTTACCGACAACTCCAAGAGACCCAGTACTTC. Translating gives CASSYRQLQETQYF.

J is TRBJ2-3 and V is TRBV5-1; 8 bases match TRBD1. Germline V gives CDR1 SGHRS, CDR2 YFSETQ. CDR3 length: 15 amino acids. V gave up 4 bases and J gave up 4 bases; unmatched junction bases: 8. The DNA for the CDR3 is TGCGCCAGCAGCAATTGGGACAGGAACGCAGATACGCAGTATTTT. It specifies CASSNWDRNADTQYF. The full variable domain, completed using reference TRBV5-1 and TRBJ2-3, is KAGVTQTPRYLIKTRGQQVTLSCSPISGHRSVSWYQQTPGQGLQFLFEYFSETQRNKGNFPGRFSGRQFSNSRSEMNVSTLELGDSALYLCASSNWDRNADTQYFGPGTRLTVL.

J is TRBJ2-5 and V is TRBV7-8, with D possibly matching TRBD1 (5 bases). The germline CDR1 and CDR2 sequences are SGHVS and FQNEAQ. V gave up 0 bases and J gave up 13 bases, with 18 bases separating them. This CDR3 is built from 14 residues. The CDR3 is CASSLALPVKGWYF. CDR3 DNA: TGTGCCAGCAGCTTAGCGCTCCCGGTCAAGGGGTGGTACTTC.

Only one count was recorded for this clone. The CDR3 region is CASSAGSRYEQYF. The CDR3 DNA sequence: TGTGCCAGCAGCGCCGGTAGCAGATACGAGCAGTACTTC. The V call is TRBV9, the J call TRBJ2-7; D unresolved. Germline CDR1 is SGDLS and CDR2 is YYNGEE. CDR3 length: 13 residues. With 3 bases removed from V and 4 bases from J, the gap between germline ends came to 11 bases.

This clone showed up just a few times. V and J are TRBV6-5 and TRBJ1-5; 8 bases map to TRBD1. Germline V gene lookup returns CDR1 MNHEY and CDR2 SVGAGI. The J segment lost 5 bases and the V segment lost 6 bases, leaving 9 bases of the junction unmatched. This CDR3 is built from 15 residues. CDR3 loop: CASRDGQGGYQPQHF. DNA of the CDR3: TGTGCCAGCAGGGACGGACAGGGAGGTTATCAGCCCCAGCATTTT.

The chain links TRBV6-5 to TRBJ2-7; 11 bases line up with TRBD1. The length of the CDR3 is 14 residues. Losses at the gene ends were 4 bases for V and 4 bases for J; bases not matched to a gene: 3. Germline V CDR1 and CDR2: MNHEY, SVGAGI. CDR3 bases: TGTGCCAGCAGTTGGACAGGGGGCTTGTACGAGCAGTACTTC. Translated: CASSWTGGLYEQYF.

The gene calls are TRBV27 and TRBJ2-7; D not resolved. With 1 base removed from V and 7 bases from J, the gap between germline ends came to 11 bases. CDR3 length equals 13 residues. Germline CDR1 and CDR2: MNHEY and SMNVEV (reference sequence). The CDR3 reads CASSLYFPLEQYF. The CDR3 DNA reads TGTGCCAGCAGTTTATATTTCCCCTTGGAGCAGTACTTC.

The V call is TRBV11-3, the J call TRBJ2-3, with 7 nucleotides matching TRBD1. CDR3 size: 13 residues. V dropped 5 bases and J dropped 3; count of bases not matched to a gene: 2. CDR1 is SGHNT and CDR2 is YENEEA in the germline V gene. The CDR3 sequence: CASSTGQTDTQYF. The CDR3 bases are TGTGCCAGCAGCACGGGACAGACAGATACGCAGTATTTT. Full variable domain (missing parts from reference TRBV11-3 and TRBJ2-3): EAGVVQSPRYKIIEKKQPVAFWCNPISGHNTLYWYLQNLGQGPELLIRYENEEAVDDSQLPKDRFSAERLKGVDSTLKIQPAELGDSAVYLCASSTGQTDTQYFGPGTRLTVL.

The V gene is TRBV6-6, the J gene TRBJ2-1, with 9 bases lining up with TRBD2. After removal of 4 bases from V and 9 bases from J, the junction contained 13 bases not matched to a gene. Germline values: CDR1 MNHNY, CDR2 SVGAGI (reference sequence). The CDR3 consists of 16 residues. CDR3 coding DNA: TGTGCCAGCAGTTCCCACCAGGCGGGAGGGCCGGGTGAGCAGTTCTTC. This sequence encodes CASSSHQAGGPGEQFF.